This entry is about one T cell receptor (beta chain). Its antigen is still unknown. Method: immunoSEQ multiplex PCR; TCRdb's copy keeps in-frame clones and lacks some. Counted here are about 50,000 clones, approximately 89% occurring once; the ten biggest clones make up over 5%. This sample stems from a study of OX40 agonist ivuxolimab in advanced cancers. Study-wide results and limits: The specificity for antigen of the expanded peripheral T cells was not determined. Clonal expansion by week 6 occurred in CD4+ and CD8+ blood T cells (at 0.1 to 3.0 mg/kg). Average numbers of expanded clones were greater in CD8+ T cells than in CD4+.

Exclusion applied to patients with autoimmune disease history or systemic immunosuppression. The receptor was isolated from an adult with an advanced solid tumor such as melanoma, head and neck, liver or kidney cancer. The sequenced sample was CD4+ or CD8+ T cells sorted from blood, obtained in a trial of the OX40 agonist ivuxolimab.

CDR3 sequence (DNA): TGTGCCAGCAGCCCGGACAGCGGGGGGCAGAACACAGATACGCAGTATTTT. It encodes CASSPDSGGQNTDTQYF. V and J are TRBV7-7 and TRBJ2-3; 9 bases line up with TRBD2. The CDR3 runs to 17 residues. J gave up 2 bases and V 5 bases, and 11 bases lay outside the gene matches. Germline V gene data show CDR1 as SSHAT and CDR2 as FNYEAQ (reference sequence).